This is a list of T cell receptor beta chains from one sample in a study of Graves' ophthalmopathy and Graves' hyperthyroidism. Using its own MiXCR run on the multiplex PCR reads, TCRdb lists one record per CDR3 protein. This table holds about 640,000 distinct CDR3 sequences, over 40% found once. Sample: peripheral blood. Receptor source: an adult man with Graves' ophthalmopathy. The CDR3 runs from the conserved cysteine through the conserved F or W. The D gene is left open where the match is weak. Rows may omit the clone size; those that give it use once, few, many or a size class.

>few|TRBD2|TRBJ2-3|TRBV2
CASPAGDSTDTQYF
TGTGCCAGCCCTGCGGGGGATAGCACAGATACGCAGTATTTT
>-|-|TRBJ2-5|TRBV5-6
CSSSLAQGQETQYF
TGTTCCAGCAGCTTGGCACAGGGACAAGAGACCCAGTACTTC
>-|-|TRBJ1-3|TRBV10-3
CAISESPDTIYF
TGTGCCATCAGTGAGTCGCCGGACACCATATATTTT
>-|TRBD1|TRBJ1-2|TRBV7-9
CASSPTGFNGYTF
TGCGCCAGCAGCCCGACAGGGTTTAACGGCTACACCTTC
>-|-|TRBJ2-7|TRBV10-3
CAISKTAYEQYF
TGTGCCATCAGTAAGACAGCCTACGAGCAGTACTTC
>few|-|TRBJ2-3|TRBV24-1
CATSDSTDTQYF
TGTGCCACCAGTGACAGCACAGATACGCAGTATTTT
>many|-|TRBJ1-1|TRBV10-3
CAIGGLGTEAFF
TGTGCCATCGGGGGGTTAGGCACTGAAGCTTTCTTT
>-|-|TRBJ1-2|TRBV15
CATSRPRQDHGYTF
TGTGCCACCAGCAGGCCGAGACAGGACCATGGCTACACCTTC
>few|TRBD1|TRBJ2-5|TRBV10-3
CAISEGQGEETQYF
TGTGCCATCAGTGAGGGACAGGGTGAGGAGACCCAGTACTTC
>-|TRBD2|TRBJ2-5|TRBV11-2
CASATETSGVETQYF
TGTGCCAGCGCTACCGAGACTAGCGGGGTGGAGACCCAGTACTTC
>many|-|TRBJ2-5|TRBV12-3/TRBV12-4
CASSLKTGLGQETQYF
TGTGCCAGCAGTTTAAAAACAGGGCTGGGACAAGAGACCCAGTACTTC
>few|-|TRBJ1-2|TRBV6-2/TRBV6-3
CASSYSGQRYGYTF
TGTGCCAGCAGTTACTCTGGGCAGCGCTATGGCTACACCTTC
>many|TRBD1|TRBJ1-1|TRBV7-9
CASSPRPVKTGGTEAFF
TGTGCCAGCAGCCCCCGACCGGTAAAAACAGGGGGCACTGAAGCTTTCTTT
>many|-|TRBJ2-5|TRBV2
CAQQGGGETQYF
TGTGCCCAGCAAGGAGGGGGAGAGACCCAGTACTTC
>many|-|TRBJ1-1|TRBV29-1
CSVVLGSVIAFF
TGCAGCGTTGTACTAGGGAGTGTTATAGCTTTCTTT